The sequence of this T cell receptor beta chain was determined in a study of beta chain features in type 1 diabetes. Regarding the study as a whole: Healthy donors had naive, central memory and Treg TCRB repertoires that appeared less similar than those seen among patients.

The entirety of the isolated RNA underwent reverse transcription, so expressed TCRB transcripts were sequenced. Sequencing was performed with immunoSEQ multiplex PCR; in TCRdb, only in-frame clones are kept and a portion is missing. The sample shows around 400,000 clones, roughly 12% of them seen only once. About this clone itself: Its antigen is undetermined.

This sequence was found in a man aged 18 to 29 in good health. Sequenced material: naive CD4+ T cells from blood.

The DNA of the CDR3 is TGTGCCAGCAGAACGCCGCGAGCTTACTATGGCTACACCTTC. It yields the protein CASRTPRAYYGYTF. The chain is built from TRBV28 and TRBJ1-2; D uncertain. The CDR3 sequence is 14 residues long. Germline values: CDR1 MDHEN, CDR2 SYDVKM. The V gene lost 6 bases and the J gene lost 3 bases, with 14 bases spanning the gap.